The present TCR beta chain was sequenced within a study of blood T cells in healthy people across ages. It was with a sample-barcoded 5' primer and a J-beta primer mix that a second PCR of roughly 6 to 11 cycles was run. One entry per CDR3 protein, called by TCRdb with MiXCR from the 5' RACE reads. Altogether 1.5 million to 2 million distinct CDR3 sequences are present, 28% being singletons, with the ten largest covering around 7.7%. CDR3 length: 14 amino acids. Trimming removed 1 base from V and 9 bases from J, with 13 bases in between. Germline V gene lookup returns CDR1 SGHAT and CDR2 FQNNGV. Findings and limits, study-wide: CMV status of donors was unknown, possibly confounding expanded clonotype changes.

For this clonotype: Its target is unknown. The CDR3 does not close with the conserved phenylalanine or tryptophan, likely indicating a read error.

The chain uses TRBV11-2 and TRBJ2-1, with TRBD1 as a possible D gene (7 bases). What was sequenced was blood. The clonotype originates from a woman in her twenties or thirties in good health. CDR3 residues: CASSLGQGGGEQFV. The CDR3 region has the DNA TGTGCCAGCAGCTTAGGCCAGGGGGGAGGTGAGCAGTTCGTC.